This TCR beta chain was sequenced in a study of TIL therapy for anti-PD-1-resistant metastatic lung cancer. General study points: Infused TIL clonotypes partially replaced the baseline blood repertoire, then decayed over months.

The immunoSEQ assay was v3. Each library reached around 1.9 million read pairs, or about 5-6.5 million at deep level. Repertoires were generated with immunoSEQ multiplex PCR, while TCRdb's copy carries only in-frame clones and drops some. The sample lists some 37,000 clones, less than 75% occurring once. CDR1 is SGDLS and CDR2 is YYNGEE in the germline V gene. The V and J ends lost 4 bases and 2 bases, in that order; junction bases with no gene match: 13. The length of the CDR3 is 19 residues. Time point: pre-treatment sample, taken before nivolumab and TIL therapy. As concerns this clone: Its antigen is as yet unknown.

Sequences were derived from blood, sampled at baseline. This clonotype was sampled from a person aged 25 to 79 with non-small cell lung cancer. The chain carries TRBV9 and TRBJ2-1; 12 nucleotides agree with TRBD2. The DNA for the CDR3 is TGTGCCAGCAGCCCCATAATAGGTGGACTAGCGGGAACCTACAATGAGCAGTTCTTC. This translates into CASSPIIGGLAGTYNEQFF.